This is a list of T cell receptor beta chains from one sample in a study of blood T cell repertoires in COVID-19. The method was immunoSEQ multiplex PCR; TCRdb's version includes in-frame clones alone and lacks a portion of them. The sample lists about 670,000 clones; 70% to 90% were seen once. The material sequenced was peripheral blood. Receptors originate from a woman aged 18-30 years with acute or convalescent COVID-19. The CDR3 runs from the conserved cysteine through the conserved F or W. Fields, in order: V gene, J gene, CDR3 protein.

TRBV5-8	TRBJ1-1	CASPMADLLALNTEAFF
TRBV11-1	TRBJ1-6	CASGSAGVGSPLHF
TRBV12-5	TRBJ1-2	CASGLGPPPPHRDRVNYGYTF
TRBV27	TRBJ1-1	CASSLGTGMNTEAFF
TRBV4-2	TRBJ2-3	CASSQEPSGGVTDTQYF
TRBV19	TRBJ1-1	CASSIDRDRRNRAEAFF
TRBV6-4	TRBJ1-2	CASSESGGAMSGYTF
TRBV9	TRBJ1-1	CASSVGQGDMNTEAFF
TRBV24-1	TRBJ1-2	CATSEPGTGDDGYTF
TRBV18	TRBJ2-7	CASSPDTAYEQYF
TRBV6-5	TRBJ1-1	CASSYAGTEAFF
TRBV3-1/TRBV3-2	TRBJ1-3	CASSQRQDRNTIYF
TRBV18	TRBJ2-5	CASSPQEIQETQYF
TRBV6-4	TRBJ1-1	CASSESQEMNTEAFF
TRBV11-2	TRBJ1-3	CASSLIGIAQGSGNTIYF
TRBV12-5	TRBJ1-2	CASGTIDGRYGYTF
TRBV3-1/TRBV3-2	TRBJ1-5	CASSQGHQNPAQHF
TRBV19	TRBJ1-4	CASSRNKVQGMVHGEKLFF
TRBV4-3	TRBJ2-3	CASSQLGLAGGSTDTQYF
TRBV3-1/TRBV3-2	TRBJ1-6	CASSQDAGTGSRSPLHF
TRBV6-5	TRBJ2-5	CASSIGETQYF
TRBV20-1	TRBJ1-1	CSAQGGTEAFF
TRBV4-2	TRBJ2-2	CASSQEAGGPHGELFF
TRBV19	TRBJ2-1	CAIPGQEYNEQFF
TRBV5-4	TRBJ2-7	CASSPQGRAYEQYF
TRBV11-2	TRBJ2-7	CASSLTSGGKAYEQYF
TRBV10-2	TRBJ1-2	CASSELGRGSYGYTF
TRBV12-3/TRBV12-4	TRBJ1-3	CASSPGRNTIYF
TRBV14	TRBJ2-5	CASSQMSTVETQYF
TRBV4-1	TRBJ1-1	CASSQSSTVNTEAFF
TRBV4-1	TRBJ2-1	CASSHRSSRASYNEQFF
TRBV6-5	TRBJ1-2	CASGGSSFYGYTF
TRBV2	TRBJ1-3	CASSDPGEISGNTIYF
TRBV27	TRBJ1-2	CASRLGGDGYTF
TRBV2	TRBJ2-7	CASVAGTSYSYEQYF
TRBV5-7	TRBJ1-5	CASSQTGRSNQPQHF
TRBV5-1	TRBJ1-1	CASSLGGSTEAFF
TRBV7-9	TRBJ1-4	CASSLEMGQANEKLFF
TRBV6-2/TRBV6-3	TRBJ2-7	CASSYSRYEQYF
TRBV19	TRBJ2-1	CASSRDKGQGQFF
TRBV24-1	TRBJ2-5	CATSDHGQNQETQYF
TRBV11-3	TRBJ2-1	CASSRTSGGAHEQFF
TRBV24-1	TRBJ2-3	CATSDLLSTDTQYF
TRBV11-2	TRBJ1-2	CASSPGTGALNYGYTF
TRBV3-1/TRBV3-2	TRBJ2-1	CASSQVLAGGREQFF
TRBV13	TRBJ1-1	CASSDRDQGLRGEAFF
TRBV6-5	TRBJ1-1	CASSQTGGTEAFF